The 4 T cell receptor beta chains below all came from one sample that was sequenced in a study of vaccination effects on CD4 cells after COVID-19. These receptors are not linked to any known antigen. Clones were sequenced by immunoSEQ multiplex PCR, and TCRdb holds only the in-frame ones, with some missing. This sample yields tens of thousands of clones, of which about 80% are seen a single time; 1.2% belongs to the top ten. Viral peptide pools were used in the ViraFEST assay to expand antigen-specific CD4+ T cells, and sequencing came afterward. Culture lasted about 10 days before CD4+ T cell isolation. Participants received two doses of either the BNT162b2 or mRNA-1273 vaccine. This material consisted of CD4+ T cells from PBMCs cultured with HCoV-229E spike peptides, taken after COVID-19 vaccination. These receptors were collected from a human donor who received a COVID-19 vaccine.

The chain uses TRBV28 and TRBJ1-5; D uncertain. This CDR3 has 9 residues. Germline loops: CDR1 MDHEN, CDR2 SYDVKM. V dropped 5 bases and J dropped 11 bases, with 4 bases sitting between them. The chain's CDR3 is CASSAAQHF. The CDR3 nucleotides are TGTGCCAGCAGTGCAGCCCAGCATTTT.

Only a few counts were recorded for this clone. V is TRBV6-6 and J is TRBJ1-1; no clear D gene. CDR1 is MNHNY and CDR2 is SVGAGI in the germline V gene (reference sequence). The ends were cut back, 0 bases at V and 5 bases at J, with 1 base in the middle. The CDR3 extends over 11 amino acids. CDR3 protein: CASSYSTEAFF. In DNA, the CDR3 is TGTGCCAGCAGTTACTCGACTGAAGCTTTCTTT.

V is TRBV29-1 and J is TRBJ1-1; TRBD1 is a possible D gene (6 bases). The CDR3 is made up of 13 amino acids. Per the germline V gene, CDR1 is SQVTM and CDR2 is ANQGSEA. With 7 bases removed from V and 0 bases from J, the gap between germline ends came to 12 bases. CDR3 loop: CSGERDMNTEAFF. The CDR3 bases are TGCAGCGGGGAGCGGGACATGAACACTGAAGCTTTCTTT.

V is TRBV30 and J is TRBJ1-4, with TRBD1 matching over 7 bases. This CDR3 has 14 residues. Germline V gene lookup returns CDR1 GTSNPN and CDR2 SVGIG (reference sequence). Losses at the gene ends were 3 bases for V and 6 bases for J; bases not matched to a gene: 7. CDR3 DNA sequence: TGTGCCTGGAGGAACAGGGGAGGCGATGAAAAACTGTTTTTT. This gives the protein CAWRNRGGDEKLFF.